The next 14 T cell receptor beta chains were all read from a single sample in a study of spatial heterogeneity in lung cancer. TCRdb called the 5' RACE reads again in MiXCR, with one record for every CDR3 protein. Seen here are approximately 15,000 distinct CDR3 sequences, 3.6% observed once, and the top ten hold approximately 9.9%. Time point of the sample: sample taken at primary tumor resection. The material sequenced was normal lung tissue next to the tumor, taken at surgery. The receptors come from a male donor with early-stage non-small cell lung cancer.

This clonotype was counted many times. Found in a library prepared for alpha chains, this beta chain is an off-target read, and its abundance has little meaning. The CDR3 region has the DNA TGTGCCATCAGTGAGTCGGCGGGAACGGTCACTGAAGCTTTCTTT. Translating gives CAISESAGTVTEAFF. The V and J genes are TRBV10-3 and TRBJ1-1; D is unresolved. Looked up from germline, CDR1 is ENHRY and CDR2 is SYGVKD. V lost 0 bases, J lost 4 bases, and 12 bases lay in between. This CDR3 region has 15 residues.

This clonotype was observed at least ten times. This beta chain is a stray read from a library made for alpha chains; its abundance is not meaningful. This chain joins TRBV12-3 or TRBV12-4 and TRBJ1-1; D is perhaps TRBD1 (6 bases). Trimming took 4 bases from V and 5 from J, leaving 17 bases between them. The CDR3 sequence is 15 residues long. CDR3 region: CASSWTAPPGTEAFF. Here the CDR3 DNA reads TGTGCCAGCAGTTGGACAGCCCCGCCCGGAACTGAAGCTTTCTTT.

This clonotype occurred many times. In a library made to pick up alpha chains, this beta chain is a stray read with a size that means little. The genes are TRBV15 and TRBJ2-1; no clear D. V lost 4 bases, J lost 8 bases, and 9 bases lay in between. CDR3 length: 12 amino acids. CDR1 is LNHNV, CDR2 YYDKDF, per germline (reference sequence). CDR3 nucleotide sequence: TGTGCCACCAGCACCGGATTCTATGAGCAGTTCTTC. Protein product: CATSTGFYEQFF.

Ten or more counts support this clonotype. Found in a library prepared for alpha chains, this beta chain is an off-target read, and its abundance has little meaning. V and J are TRBV20-1 and TRBJ2-7; TRBD1 might be the D (6 bases). CDR1 and CDR2 (germline): DFQATT, SNEGSKA (reference sequence). The V gene lost 1 base and the J gene lost 3 bases, with 19 bases spanning the gap. CDR3 length equals 16 residues. The CDR3 region is CSARVTRDTRDYEQYF. The CDR3 bases are TGCAGTGCTAGAGTCACGAGGGACACACGAGACTACGAGCAGTACTTC.

This clonotype occurred many times. A library made for alpha chains picked up this beta chain off target, so its size means little. The chain has TRBV12-3 or TRBV12-4 and TRBJ2-7; 11 positions agree with TRBD2. The CDR3 has 14 amino acids. V lost 3 bases to trimming and J lost 4 bases; unmatched junction nucleotides: 2. CDR3 DNA: TGTGCCAGCAGTTTGACTAGCGGGGAGTACGAGCAGTACTTC. This encodes CASSLTSGEYEQYF.

By its share, this clonotype is medium-sized. This beta chain is a stray read from a library made for alpha chains; its abundance is not meaningful. The rearrangement joins TRBV12-3 or TRBV12-4 to TRBJ2-6; 7 bases line up with TRBD1. V was clipped by 5 bases and J by 4 bases; unmatched bases: 2. The CDR3 consists of 14 residues. Here the CDR3 DNA reads TGTGCCAGCAGTACAGGGGCCGGGGCCAACGTCCTGACTTTC. It translates to CASSTGAGANVLTF.

This clonotype came up many times. Since it is a stray read in a library aimed at alpha chains, this beta chain has a size that is not meaningful. This chain uses TRBV20-1 with TRBJ2-1; D remains ambiguous. The CDR3 extends over 12 amino acids. The V end lost 3 bases, the J end lost 8 bases, and 11 bases lay between the germline ends. The germline CDR1 and CDR2 sequences are DFQATT and SNEGSKA (reference sequence). Here the CDR3 DNA reads TGCAGTGCTAGCGGTCTAGTTTATGAGCAGTTCTTC. Protein product: CSASGLVYEQFF.

This clonotype was observed many times. The library was prepared for alpha chains; this beta chain is a stray read, so its frequency means little. CDR3 loop: CASSLGQSSSYNEQFF. CDR3 bases: TGCGCCAGCAGCTTGGGCCAATCGAGCTCCTACAATGAGCAGTTCTTC. This chain uses TRBV5-1 with TRBJ2-1, with D unresolved. The germline V and J ends were trimmed by 0 bases and 0 bases, with 10 bases remaining between them. This CDR3 spans 16 amino acids. CDR1 and CDR2 from the germline V gene are SGHRS and YFSETQ.

This clonotype was found many times. This beta chain slipped into a library made for alpha chains as a stray read, so its size is not meaningful. The chain is built from TRBV11-2 and TRBJ1-6, with D hard to call. Germline loops: CDR1 SGHAT, CDR2 FQNNGV. Trimming left V 4 bases short and J 2 bases short, with 6 bases between. There are 14 residues in the CDR3. For the CDR3, the DNA is TGTGCCAGCAGCTCCGACCCCTATAATTCACCCCTCCACTTT. Translated, it gives CASSSDPYNSPLHF. Looking up the rest from reference TRBV11-2 and TRBJ1-6 gives the full variable domain: EAGVAQSPRYKIIEKRQSVAFWCNPISGHATLYWYQQILGQGPKLLIQFQNNGVVDDSQLPKDRFSAERLKGVDSTLKIQPAKLEDSAVYLCASSSDPYNSPLHFGNGTRLTVT.

Many counts were recorded for this clonotype. This beta chain is off target for a library built for alpha chains, so its abundance means little. J is TRBJ2-1 and V is TRBV7-2; 7 nucleotides line up with TRBD2. The CDR3 is 15 residues long. Germline trimming cut 5 bases from V and 4 bases from J; bases unmatched to any gene: 8. CDR1 and CDR2 from the germline V gene are SGHTA and FQGNSA. The CDR3, as DNA: TGTGCCAGCAGCCGAAATATGGGGGGGTACAATGAGCAGTTCTTC. Translating it yields CASSRNMGGYNEQFF.

This clonotype was observed at least ten times. This beta chain represents an off-target read in a library built for alpha chains; its size is of limited meaning. As DNA, the CDR3 is TGTGCCAGCAGCTGGAAGGGAGGCGGTGAGCAGTTCTTC. Translation gives CASSWKGGGEQFF. The chain carries TRBV5-4 and TRBJ2-1; tentatively, D is TRBD2 (6 bases). Trimming removed 3 bases at V and 9 bases at J, with 13 bases between. The CDR3 has 13 amino acids. The germline CDR1 and CDR2 sequences are SGHNT and YYREEE (reference sequence).

Many counts were recorded for this clonotype. For a library built for alpha chains, this beta chain is a stray read; little rests on its size. This chain joins TRBV6-2 or TRBV6-3 and TRBJ1-5, with D hard to call. CDR3 size: 13 residues. CDR1 and CDR2 from the germline V gene are MNHEY and SVGEGT. V shed 5 bases and J shed 5 bases, with 10 bases lying between them. The CDR3 loop reads CASSTDGHQPQHF. The CDR3 nucleotides read TGTGCCAGCAGTACAGACGGTCATCAGCCCCAGCATTTT.

Many counts were recorded for this clonotype. The size of this beta chain means little, since it is a stray read in a library made for alpha chains. The CDR3 sequence: CASSLGRGGFHTKMKNFEESLFF. Here the CDR3 DNA reads TGTGCCAGCAGCTTAGGCCGGGGAGGCTTTCACACGAAGATGAAAAACTTTGAAGAGAGTCTGTTTTTT. The rearrangement uses TRBV7-9 and TRBJ1-4; D is ambiguous. The germline V gene has CDR1 SEHNR and CDR2 FQNEAQ (reference sequence). The CDR3 runs to 23 residues. Deletions cut 1 base from V and 14 bases from J, with 44 bases between.

This clonotype came up many times. With the library built for alpha chains, this beta chain is off target and its frequency is not meaningful. The V gene is TRBV27, the J gene TRBJ2-3; TRBD2 is a possible D gene (6 bases). Trimming cost V 5 bases and J 4 bases, with 13 bases left between them. This CDR3 region has 14 residues. Germline V gives CDR1 MNHEY, CDR2 SMNVEV (reference sequence). The CDR3 bases are TGTGCCAGCAGTCCGTATGGGGGGTCAGATACGCAGTATTTT. Its translation: CASSPYGGSDTQYF.